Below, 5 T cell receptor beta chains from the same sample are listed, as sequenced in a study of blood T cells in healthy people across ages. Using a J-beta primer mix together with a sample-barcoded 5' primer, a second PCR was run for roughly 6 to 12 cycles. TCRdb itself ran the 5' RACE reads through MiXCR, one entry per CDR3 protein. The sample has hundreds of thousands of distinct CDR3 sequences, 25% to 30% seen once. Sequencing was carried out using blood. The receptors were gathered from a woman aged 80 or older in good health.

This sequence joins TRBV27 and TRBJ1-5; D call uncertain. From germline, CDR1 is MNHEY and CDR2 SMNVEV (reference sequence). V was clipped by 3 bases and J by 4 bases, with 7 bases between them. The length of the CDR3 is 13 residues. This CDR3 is CASSFEVNQPQHF. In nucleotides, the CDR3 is TGTGCCAGCAGTTTTGAGGTAAATCAGCCCCAGCATTTT.

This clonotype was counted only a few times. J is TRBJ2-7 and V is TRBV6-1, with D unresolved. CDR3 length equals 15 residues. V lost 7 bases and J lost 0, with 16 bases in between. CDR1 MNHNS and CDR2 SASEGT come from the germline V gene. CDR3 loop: CASIQEIGPSYEQYF. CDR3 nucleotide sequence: TGTGCCAGCATCCAGGAGATCGGGCCCTCCTACGAGCAGTACTTC.

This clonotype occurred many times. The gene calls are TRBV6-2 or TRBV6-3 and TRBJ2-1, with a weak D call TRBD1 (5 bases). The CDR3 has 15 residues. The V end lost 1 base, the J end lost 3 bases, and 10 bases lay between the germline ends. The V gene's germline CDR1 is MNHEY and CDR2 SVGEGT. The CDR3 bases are TGTGCCAGCAGTTACTACCTTGACAGCTACAATGAGCAGTTCTTC. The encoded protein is CASSYYLDSYNEQFF.

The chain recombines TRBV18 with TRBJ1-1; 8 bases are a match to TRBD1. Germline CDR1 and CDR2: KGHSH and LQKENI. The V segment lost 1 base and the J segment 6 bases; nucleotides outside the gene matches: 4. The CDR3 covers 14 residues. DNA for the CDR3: TGTGCCAGCTCACCACAGCAGGGGGCCTCTGAAGCTTTCTTT. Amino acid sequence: CASSPQQGASEAFF.

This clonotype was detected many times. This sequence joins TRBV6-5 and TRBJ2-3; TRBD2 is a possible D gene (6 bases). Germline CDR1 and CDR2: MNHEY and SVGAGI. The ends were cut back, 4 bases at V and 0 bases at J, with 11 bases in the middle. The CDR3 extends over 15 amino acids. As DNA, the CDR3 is TGTGCCAGCAGTTTCCAGGGACTGAGCACAGATACGCAGTATTTT. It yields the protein CASSFQGLSTDTQYF.